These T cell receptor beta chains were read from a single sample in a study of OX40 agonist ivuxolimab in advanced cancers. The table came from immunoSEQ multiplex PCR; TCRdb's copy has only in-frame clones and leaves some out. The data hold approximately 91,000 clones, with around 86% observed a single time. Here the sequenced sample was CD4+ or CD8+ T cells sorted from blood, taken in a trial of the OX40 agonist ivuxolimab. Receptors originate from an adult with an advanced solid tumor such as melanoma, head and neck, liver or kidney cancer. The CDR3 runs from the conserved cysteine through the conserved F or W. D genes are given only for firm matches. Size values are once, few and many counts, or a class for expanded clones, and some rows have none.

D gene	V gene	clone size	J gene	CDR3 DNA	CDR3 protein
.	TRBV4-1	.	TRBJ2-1	TGCGCCAGCAGCCATCTGGCAGGGGAGGGCAATGAGCAGTTCTTC	CASSHLAGEGNEQFF
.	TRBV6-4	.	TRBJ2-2	TGTGCCAGCAGGGGTAGCGAGAGCACCGGGGAGCTGTTTTTT	CASRGSESTGELFF
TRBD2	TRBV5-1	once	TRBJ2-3	TGCGCCAGCACCCCCCTAGTCGGGGGGGGAGGGACAGATACGCAGTATTTT	CASTPLVGGGGTDTQYF
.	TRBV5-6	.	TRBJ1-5	TGTGCCAGCAGCTCGGGCGCTAGTAGCAATCAGCCCCAGCATTTT	CASSSGASSNQPQHF
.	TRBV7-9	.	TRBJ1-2	TGTGCCAGCAGCTTGGCCAGTCGGGACTCGGAACAGAGCACCTTC	CASSLASRDSEQSTF
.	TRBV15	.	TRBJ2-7	TGTGCCACCACCGTGGCTCCTGGACGGAGCTACGAGCAGTACTTC	CATTVAPGRSYEQYF
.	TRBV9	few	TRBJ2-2	TGTGCCAGCAGCGTAGGGCAGGCGAACACCGGGGAGCTGTTTTTT	CASSVGQANTGELFF
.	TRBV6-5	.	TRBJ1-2	TGTGCCAGCAGCTACGCAGTGGGTAACTATGGCTACACCTTC	CASSYAVGNYGYTF
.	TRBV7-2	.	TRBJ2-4	TGTGCCAGCAGCTCTCGACTAACCCTAGCCAAAAACATTCAGTACTTC	CASSSRLTLAKNIQYF
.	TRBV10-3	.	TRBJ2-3	TGTGCCATCAGTGAGAGCGGATCCACAGATACGCAGTATTTT	CAISESGSTDTQYF
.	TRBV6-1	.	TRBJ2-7	TGTGCCAGCAGCGGGGGTTACGAGCAGTACTTC	CASSGGYEQYF
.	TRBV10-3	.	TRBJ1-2	TGTGCCATCAGTCCACAGGTTGGGGGCTACACCTTC	CAISPQVGGYTF
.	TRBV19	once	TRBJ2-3	TGTGCCAGTAGTCCTGGCCGTGGGGGCGGTCAGGGCACAGATACGCAGTATTTT	CASSPGRGGGQGTDTQYF
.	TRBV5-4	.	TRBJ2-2	TGTGCCAGCAGCTTGGAAACAACGAACACCGGGGAGCTGTTTTTT	CASSLETTNTGELFF
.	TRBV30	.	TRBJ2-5	TGTGCCTGGAGTCCTAAGGGGGCCCAGTACTTC	CAWSPKGAQYF
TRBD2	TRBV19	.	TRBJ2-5	TGTGCCAGTAAAGGCGGGGGGAGGGAGACCCAGTACTTC	CASKGGGRETQYF
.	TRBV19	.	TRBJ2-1	TGTGCCAGTAGTAGGGGGAAATACGAGCAGTTCTTC	CASSRGKYEQFF
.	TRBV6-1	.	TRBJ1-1	TGTGCCAGCTATCTCCCCGGGACCGTGAACACTGAAGCTTTCTTT	CASYLPGTVNTEAFF
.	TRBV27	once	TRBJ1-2	TGTGCCAGCAGTTCGCATGACAGGCCTGGGGAGTATGGCTACACCTTC	CASSSHDRPGEYGYTF
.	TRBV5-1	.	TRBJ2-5	TGCGCCAGCAGCTTGGATATACCGGAGACCCAGTACTTC	CASSLDIPETQYF
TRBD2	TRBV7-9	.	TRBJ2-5	TGTGCCAGCAGCATTCACCAAGGACTAGCGGGGGGGGTGGAGACCCAGTACTTC	CASSIHQGLAGGVETQYF
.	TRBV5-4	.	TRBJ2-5	TGTGCCAGCAGCGCCGCCGGGGGGCGCGTATCACAAGAGACCCAGTACTTC	CASSAAGGRVSQETQYF
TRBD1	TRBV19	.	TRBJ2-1	TGTGCCAGTAGTATACCGAGGGGGCATGAGCAGTTCTTC	CASSIPRGHEQFF
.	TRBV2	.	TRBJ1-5	TGTGCCAGCGGTGCCCACAGGGACCAGCCCCAGCATTTT	CASGAHRDQPQHF
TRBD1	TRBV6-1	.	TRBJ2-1	TGTGCCAGCAGTGAAATTTGGGGGGACAGGGGAAACAATGAGCAGTTCTTC	CASSEIWGDRGNNEQFF
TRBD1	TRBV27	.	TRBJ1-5	TGTGCCAGCAGTTTCAGGGGGAATAGCAATCAGCCCCAGCATTTT	CASSFRGNSNQPQHF
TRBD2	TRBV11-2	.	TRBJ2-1	TGTGCCAGCCGCTCGCTAGCGGGGGGGAATGAGCAGTTCTTC	CASRSLAGGNEQFF
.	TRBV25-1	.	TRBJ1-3	TGTGCCAGCAGTGATTCCGGGGACTCTGGAAACACCATATATTTT	CASSDSGDSGNTIYF
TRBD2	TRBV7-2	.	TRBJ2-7	TGTGCCAGCGGCCGGGGGGAACGGAAAGAGCAGTACTTC	CASGRGERKEQYF
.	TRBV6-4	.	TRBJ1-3	TGTGCCAGCAATGGAAACACCATATATTTT	CASNGNTIYF
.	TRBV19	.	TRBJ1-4	TGTGCCAGTAGTGCAGTAGGGGAAAAACTGTTTTTT	CASSAVGEKLFF
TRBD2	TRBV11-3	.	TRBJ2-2	TGTGCCAGCAGCTTAGAACTAGCGGGTGAGAAACCGAACACCGGGGAGCTGTTTTTT	CASSLELAGEKPNTGELFF
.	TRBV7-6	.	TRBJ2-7	TGTGCCAGCAGTCGTCGCGAACCCTCCGGGACAAGGGGGAACGAGCAGTACTTC	CASSRREPSGTRGNEQYF
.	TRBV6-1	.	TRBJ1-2	TGTGCCAGCAGTGAAGCGGGGGACTATGGCTACACCTTC	CASSEAGDYGYTF
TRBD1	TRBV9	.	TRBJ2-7	TGTGCCAGCGGGACAGGGCTCTCCTACGAGCAGTACTTC	CASGTGLSYEQYF
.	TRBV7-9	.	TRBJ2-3	TGTGCCAGCAACCAACAGGGAAATACCCCGCCTCAGTATTTT	CASNQQGNTPPQYF
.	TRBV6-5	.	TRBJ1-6	TGTGCCAGCAGTTACTCGAAGGTTTTTAATTCACCCCTCCACTTT	CASSYSKVFNSPLHF
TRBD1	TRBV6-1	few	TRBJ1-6	TGTGCCAGCAGTGAAGAGAGGGGGCTTTATTCACCCCTCCACTTT	CASSEERGLYSPLHF
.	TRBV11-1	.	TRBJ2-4	TGTGCCAGCAGCTTAGGAACCGGGTCCCCTTTGGTTCAGTACTTC	CASSLGTGSPLVQYF
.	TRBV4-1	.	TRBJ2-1	TGCGCCAGCAGCCAAGAAGTGTCGGAGCGAGTTAGGGGAAAGCAGTTCTTC	CASSQEVSERVRGKQFF
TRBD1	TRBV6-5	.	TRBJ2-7	TGTGCCAGCAGTTACTCTGAGACAGGGGCCTACGAGCAGTACTTC	CASSYSETGAYEQYF
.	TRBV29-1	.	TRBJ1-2	TGCAGCGTGAGCCGGGACAAGTCGGTCTATGGCTACACCTTC	CSVSRDKSVYGYTF
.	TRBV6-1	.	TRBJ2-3	TGTGCCAGCAGTGATTGGACACCCCAGGGAGATACGCAGTATTTT	CASSDWTPQGDTQYF
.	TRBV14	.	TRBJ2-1	TGTGCCAGCAGCCCAAAGAGGGGGTGGAACTCCTACAATGAGCAGTTCTTC	CASSPKRGWNSYNEQFF
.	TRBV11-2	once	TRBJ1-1	TGTGCCAGCAGCTTAGATCCAGGGAGCACTGAAGCTTTCTTT	CASSLDPGSTEAFF
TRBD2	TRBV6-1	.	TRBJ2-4	TGTGCCAGCAGTGAAGAACTAGCGGGGCGCGGGGCCAAAAACATTCAGTACTTC	CASSEELAGRGAKNIQYF
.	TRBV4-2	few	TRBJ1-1	TGTGCCAGCAGCCAAGGGGACGTCGACTCTTCTGAAGCTTTCTTT	CASSQGDVDSSEAFF
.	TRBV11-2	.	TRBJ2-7	TGTGCCAGCAGTTTTAAAACCTACGAGCAGTACTTC	CASSFKTYEQYF
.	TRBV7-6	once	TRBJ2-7	TGTGCCAGCAGCCCCGGCGGTTCTAGCTACGAGCAGTACTTC	CASSPGGSSYEQYF
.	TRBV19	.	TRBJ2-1	TGTGCCAGTAGTATAGGGCTAACCCAGTACAATGAGCAGTTCTTC	CASSIGLTQYNEQFF